This TCR beta chain was obtained from a study of T-cell memory formation after mild COVID-19. As concerns this clonotype: Antigen specificity is unknown.

Study-level points and caveats: Clones from the second wave (peaking day 37) had unconfirmed SARS-CoV-2 specificity.

TCRdb itself ran the 5' RACE reads through MiXCR, one entry per CDR3 protein. The sample has around 340,000 distinct CDR3 sequences; approximately 21% are singletons. Germline V gene sequence: CDR1 MNHEY, CDR2 SMNVEV (reference sequence). V lost 9 bases and J 1 base, leaving 9 bases between the germline ends. The CDR3 runs 13 residues. The chain links TRBV27 to TRBJ2-2, with D tentatively TRBD2 (6 bases). Sequences were obtained from PBMCs or a T cell subset sorted from them (not recorded which). The sequence derives from an adult woman who had mild COVID-19 (a few samples of this study predate the infection). Cell type and time point are not known. CDR3 sequence: CASLSGNTGELFF. In DNA form, the CDR3 reads TGTGCCAGTCTTAGCGGGAACACCGGGGAGCTGTTTTTT.